This T cell receptor (beta chain) originates from a study of CD8 T cells in ankylosing spondylitis. This clonotype has just a few counts. Its target is unknown. Whole-study results and caveats: The study looked at matched synovial fluid samples from ankylosing spondylitis patients. Disease-linked clones were reported to be significantly enriched there. Certain motif variants had earlier been reported in reactive arthritis synovial fluid and blood.

TCRdb reprocessed the 5' RACE reads via MiXCR and lists one record per CDR3 protein. This repertoire shows a few hundred thousand distinct CDR3 sequences, 20% found once; its top ten account for less than 15%. With 1 base removed from V and 8 bases from J, the gap between germline ends came to 14 bases. The germline CDR1 and CDR2 sequences are SEHNR and FQNEAQ (reference sequence). This CDR3 is 14 amino acids long. V is TRBV7-9 and J is TRBJ1-2, with D possibly TRBD1 on 5 matching bases. The sequencing input was blood, either unsorted or a sorted T cell fraction (not recorded which). This TCR derives from a male donor with ankylosing spondylitis or in good health (not recorded which). CDR3 sequence reads: CASSLDTGFSGYTF. The CDR3 nucleotides read TGTGCCAGCAGCTTAGATACAGGATTCTCCGGCTACACCTTC.